A selection of T cell receptor beta chains follows, all from one sample in a study of shared clonotypes between healthy human individuals. Some clones are missing from TCRdb's copy, which holds only in-frame ones; the method was immunoSEQ multiplex PCR. The data contain 650,000 to 750,000 clones, 60% to 80% of them singletons. Material: memory CD4+ T cells sorted from blood. These receptors were collected from a woman aged 25 to 39 in good health. Both conserved end residues are part of each CDR3. A D gene is named only where the DNA matches it firmly. For some rows the clone size is stated as once, few or many, or as a class when expanded; others skip it.

clone_size	v_call	d_call	j_call	cdr3_aa	cdr3_nt
NA	TRBV7-9	TRBD1	TRBJ1-1	CASSSETGYTEAFF	TGTGCCAGCAGCTCAGAGACAGGGTACACTGAAGCTTTCTTT
NA	TRBV6-5	NA	TRBJ2-1	CASSPPAPSNQFF	TGTGCCAGCAGTCCGCCCGCCCCGAGCAATCAGTTCTTC
NA	TRBV7-2	TRBD2	TRBJ2-7	CASSLTSGRHEQYF	TGTGCCAGCAGCTTGACTAGCGGGAGGCACGAGCAGTACTTC
few	TRBV7-2	TRBD1	TRBJ1-2	CASSPPGTGLVLDGYTF	TGTGCCAGCAGCCCCCCCGGGACAGGGCTCGTATTAGACGGCTACACCTTC
NA	TRBV27	NA	TRBJ2-7	CASSLRQGLFEQYF	TGTGCCAGCAGTTTAAGGCAGGGACTTTTCGAGCAGTACTTC
NA	TRBV5-4	NA	TRBJ1-2	CASSLVAGFGGYTF	TGTGCCAGCAGCTTGGTAGCAGGGTTTGGAGGCTACACCTTC
NA	TRBV7-9	NA	TRBJ1-1	CASSLAGAKTEAFF	TGTGCCAGCAGCTTAGCGGGGGCTAAGACTGAAGCTTTCTTT
few	TRBV5-5	NA	TRBJ1-3	CASSLLFSPASGNTIYF	TGTGCCAGCAGCCTCCTCTTCTCGCCAGCCTCTGGAAACACCATATATTTT
NA	TRBV5-5	TRBD1	TRBJ1-2	CASSTGTGEGYTF	TGTGCCAGCAGCACCGGGACAGGGGAAGGCTACACCTTC
NA	TRBV7-2	NA	TRBJ2-3	CASSLAWGSTDTQYF	TGTGCCAGCAGCTTAGCATGGGGTAGTACAGATACGCAGTATTTT
NA	TRBV28	TRBD1	TRBJ2-1	CASSFKGGIWNEQFF	TGTGCCAGCAGTTTCAAAGGGGGCATTTGGAATGAGCAGTTCTTC
few	TRBV2	TRBD2	TRBJ2-5	CASNKAGGTQYF	TGTGCCAGCAATAAAGCGGGGGGGACCCAGTACTTC
NA	TRBV2	NA	TRBJ2-1	CASSVQRAGAFF	TGTGCCAGCAGTGTTCAGCGGGCTGGGGCGTTCTTC
NA	TRBV6-1	NA	TRBJ1-5	CASSQGSGDNQPQHF	TGTGCCAGCAGCCAAGGGTCGGGGGACAATCAGCCCCAGCATTTT
NA	TRBV16	TRBD1	TRBJ2-5	CASSQRGQGRDQYF	TGTGCCAGCAGCCAAAGGGGACAGGGAAGAGACCAGTACTTC
many	TRBV6-5	TRBD1	TRBJ2-1	CASSRGQGAYEQFF	TGTGCCAGCAGCCGGGGGCAGGGGGCGTATGAGCAGTTCTTC
few	TRBV27	NA	TRBJ1-1	CASFPLRLGDTEAFF	TGTGCCAGCTTTCCTTTGAGGCTCGGAGACACTGAAGCTTTCTTT
NA	TRBV5-1	NA	TRBJ2-1	CASSLALEDEQFF	TGCGCCAGCAGCTTGGCCTTGGAGGACGAGCAGTTCTTC
NA	TRBV25-1	TRBD1	TRBJ2-1	CATVTRGNEQFF	TGTGCCACCGTTACCAGGGGGAATGAGCAGTTCTTC
NA	TRBV7-9	NA	TRBJ1-4	CASSLNGLNEKLFF	TGTGCCAGCAGCTTAAATGGCCTTAATGAAAAACTGTTTTTT
NA	TRBV7-2	TRBD2	TRBJ2-2	CASSLFGLAGGKNTGELFF	TGTGCCAGCAGCTTATTCGGACTAGCGGGAGGGAAAAACACCGGGGAGCTGTTTTTT
NA	TRBV11-3	TRBD1	TRBJ2-1	CASSLDGGTGGYNEQFF	TGTGCCAGCAGCTTAGATGGGGGGACAGGCGGATACAATGAGCAGTTCTTC
NA	TRBV5-4	TRBD1	TRBJ2-2	CASSLVGTGVTGELFF	TGTGCCAGCAGCTTGGTCGGGACAGGGGTCACCGGGGAGCTGTTTTTT
once	TRBV6-5	TRBD2	TRBJ2-7	CASSSYSGTAYEQYF	TGTGCCAGCAGTTCCTACAGCGGGACGGCCTACGAGCAGTACTTC
NA	TRBV5-4	TRBD2	TRBJ2-7	CASSLGVAGVGYEQYF	TGTGCCAGCAGCTTGGGAGTAGCGGGAGTGGGCTACGAGCAGTACTTC
NA	TRBV14	NA	TRBJ1-3	CASSVEGQGIGNTIYF	TGTGCCAGCAGCGTAGAGGGGCAGGGAATAGGAAACACCATATATTTT
NA	TRBV6-1	NA	TRBJ1-5	CASSGPLGSVANNQPQHF	TGTGCCAGCAGTGGACCCCTCGGGAGTGTGGCGAACAATCAGCCCCAGCATTTT
NA	TRBV11-2	NA	TRBJ2-1	CASVLRGGEQFF	TGTGCCAGCGTCCTCAGAGGGGGTGAGCAGTTCTTC
NA	TRBV7-8	NA	TRBJ1-1	CASSKINTEAFF	TGTGCCAGCAGCAAGATAAACACTGAAGCTTTCTTT